A single sample gave rise to the 22 T cell receptor beta chains below, sequenced in a study of tumor-infiltrating lymphocytes in primary liver carcinoma. It was from approximately 20-30 mg of unsorted bulk tissue that RNA and DNA were co-extracted. From roughly 470 ng total RNA, TCR beta cDNA was generated with a primer in the constant region. Slightly modified ARM-PCR served as the procedure for the TCR beta libraries. These libraries came from three rounds of nested multiplex PCR. The first two PCR rounds, roughly 10 cycles each, used TRBV1-TRBV30 forward primers and a C-beta reverse primer. TCRdb re-derived calls from the multiplex PCR reads in MiXCR, one entry per CDR3 protein. The sample consists of approximately 92,000 distinct CDR3 sequences, 65% to 70% of them appearing once. The sample comprised tumor-adjacent normal liver tissue. The receptors originated from a man in his forties with primary liver carcinoma and hepatitis B virus infection.

As for this clonotype: The conserved closing phenylalanine or tryptophan is absent in this CDR3, likely reflecting a read error. The chain recombines TRBV11-2 with TRBJ2-1; TRBD2 aligns across 10 bases. Germline CDR1 is SGHAT and CDR2 is FQNNGV. The CDR3 extends over 15 amino acids. CDR3 in amino acids: CASSLPSGSYSEQFI. The CDR3 nucleotides are TGTGCCAGCAGCTTGCCTAGCGGGAGCTACAGTGAGCAGTTCATC.

This clonotype was seen many times. V gene TRBV12-3 or TRBV12-4 combines with J gene TRBJ1-2, with TRBD1 as a possible D gene (5 bases). Trimming removed 1 base at V and 4 bases at J, with 7 bases between. The CDR3 consists of 13 residues. In DNA form, the CDR3 reads TGTGCCAGCAGTTTAGGGCAGGGCTATGGCTACACCTTC. This encodes CASSLGQGYGYTF.

With respect to this clonotype: Relative to the germline gene, one junction end is altered; a read error may explain this. The chain joins TRBV5-4 to TRBJ2-5; tentatively, D is TRBD2 (6 bases). Germline V gene sequence: CDR1 SGHNT, CDR2 YYREEE (reference sequence). The CDR3 is 15 residues long. The CDR3 spells CASSFFHSGEETQYF. The CDR3 bases are TGTGCCAGCAGCTTTTTTCACTCGGGAGAAGAGACTCAGTACTTC.

As regards this clonotype: Compared with germline, one end of the junction differs, possibly owing to a read error. The V gene is TRBV29-1, the J gene TRBJ1-1, with D possibly being TRBD1 (6 bases). The CDR3 contains 13 residues. Germline V CDR1 and CDR2: SQVTM, ANQGSEA. The CDR3 DNA is TGCAACGTTAACAGGGTGGTAAACACTGAAGCTTTCTTT. Residues: CNVNRVVNTEAFF.

A few counts support this clonotype. The chain recombines TRBV5-1 with TRBJ1-5, with D maybe TRBD1 (5 bases). Trimming pared 0 bases from V and 4 bases from J, leaving 8 bases between. Germline values: CDR1 SGHRS, CDR2 YFSETQ. The CDR3 sequence is 14 residues long. CDR3 bases: TGCGCCAGCAGCTTGGATGCAGGGAATCAGCCCCAGCATTTT. Protein: CASSLDAGNQPQHF.

The chain's CDR3 is CASNPSTSSYNEQFF. Here the CDR3 DNA reads TGTGCCAGCAATCCTAGCACTAGCTCCTACAATGAGCAGTTCTTC. This chain uses TRBV11-2 with TRBJ2-1; possibly TRBD2 for D (5 bases). The length of the CDR3 is 15 residues. Trimming cost V 7 bases and J 0 bases, with 13 bases left between them. The germline V gene has CDR1 SGHAT and CDR2 FQNNGV.

Comment on this clonotype: One base away lies a much larger clone, so this may be a sequencing read error. The rearrangement joins TRBV28 to TRBJ1-1; 9 bases fit TRBD1. Germline CDR1 reads MDHEN; CDR2 reads SYDVKM. CDR3 length: 16 amino acids. This CDR3 is CASSAYPGQGRGEVFF. DNA for the CDR3: TGTGCCAGCAGTGCCTACCCGGGACAGGGAAGGGGTGAAGTTTTCTTT.

This clonotype was found many times. This chain links TRBV29-1 with TRBJ2-5, with D possibly TRBD1 on 6 matching bases. Trimming cost V 0 bases and J 6 bases, with 14 bases left between them. CDR1 and CDR2 from the germline V gene are SQVTM and ANQGSEA. The CDR3 loop spans 14 amino acids. The CDR3 region is CSVEDSGAGKTQYF. The CDR3, as DNA: TGCAGCGTTGAAGATTCAGGGGCAGGGAAGACCCAGTACTTC.

With respect to this clonotype: A much more abundant neighbour one base away suggests this may be a read error. This sequence joins TRBV10-3 and TRBJ2-3; D might be TRBD2 (5 bases). CDR3 length: 16 residues. Germline CDR1 ENHRY, CDR2 SYGVKD. CDR3 nucleotide sequence: TGTGCCATCACTGAGTCGGGGTTTCAAGACACAGATACGCAGTATTTT. Encoded protein: CAITESGFQDTDTQYF.

In regard to this clonotype: This likely comes from a read error, as the CDR3 has no conserved phenylalanine or tryptophan at its end. The V call is TRBV11-2, the J call TRBJ2-7, with 12 positions matching TRBD2. CDR3 length equals 16 residues. Per the germline V gene, CDR1 is SGHAT and CDR2 is FQNNGV. CDR3 loop: CASSRSGLAGTYEQYI. CDR3 sequence (DNA): TGTGCGAGCAGCCGGTCTGGACTAGCGGGAACCTACGAACAGTACATC.

In its sample, this clonotype was seen once. Because the CDR3 is missing its conserved closing phenylalanine or tryptophan, this is likely a read error. V usage is TRBV28 and J usage is TRBJ2-6; D unresolved. V dropped 3 bases and J dropped 0 bases, with 6 bases sitting between them. The CDR3 is 15 amino acids. Germline CDR1 is MDHEN and CDR2 is SYDVKM. The CDR3, as DNA: TGTGCCAGCAGTTTGGGTGGCTCTGGGGCCAACGTCCTGACTCTC. This codes for CASSLGGSGANVLTL.

This clonotype was seen a single time. A much larger clone lies one base from this, so it may be a read error. V and J are TRBV10-1 and TRBJ2-4, with D possibly TRBD2 on 6 matching bases. The CDR3 is 13 residues long. V was clipped by 3 bases and J by 9 bases, with 12 bases between them. Per the germline V gene, CDR1 is WNHNN and CDR2 is SYGVQD (reference sequence). This chain's CDR3 is CASSEDPEGIQYF. DNA for the CDR3: TGCGCCAGCAGTGAAGATCCGGAGGGCATTCAGTACTTC.

This clonotype appeared a few times. The genes are TRBV20-1 and TRBJ1-2; D not resolved. V lost 0 bases and J lost 5, with 13 bases in between. This CDR3 comprises 14 residues. From germline, CDR1 is DFQATT and CDR2 SNEGSKA (reference sequence). CDR3 sequence (DNA): TGCAGTGCTAGAGATACCGGGGAACTTTATGGCTACACCTTC. This encodes CSARDTGELYGYTF.

At least ten counts were recorded for this clonotype. This chain connects TRBV4-2 to TRBJ2-3, with 11 bases lining up with TRBD2. The CDR3 sequence is 18 residues long. The V and J ends lost 3 bases and 0 bases, in that order; junction bases with no gene match: 8. The V gene's germline CDR1 is LGHNA and CDR2 YNFKEQ. CDR3 residues: CASSHYTSGSGSTDTQYF. CDR3 DNA sequence: TGTGCCAGCAGCCATTACACTAGCGGGAGCGGAAGCACAGATACGCAGTATTTT.

This clonotype came up many times. The DNA for the CDR3 is TGCAGCTCCTCCGGGACTTCGAACACCGGGGAGCTGTTTTTT. Residues: CSSSGTSNTGELFF. This rearrangement joins TRBV29-1 to TRBJ2-2; D possibly corresponds to TRBD2 (6 bases). Germline V gene lookup returns CDR1 SQVTM and CDR2 ANQGSEA. Trimming took 8 bases from V and 0 from J, leaving 13 bases between them. The CDR3 runs to 14 residues.

This clonotype came up a few times. This may come from a read error, since a much larger clone is one base off. This chain's CDR3 is CAIRNQTTDTQYF. CDR3 in DNA: TGTGCCATCAGGAACCAAACCACAGATACGCAGTATTTT. V is TRBV10-3 and J is TRBJ2-3; D ambiguous. Germline V gene sequence: CDR1 ENHRY, CDR2 SYGVKD. Trimming pared 6 bases from V and 2 bases from J, leaving 9 bases between. This CDR3 comprises 13 residues.

This clonotype has a handful of counts. The chain recombines TRBV7-9 with TRBJ2-5; possible D gene TRBD1, 5 bases. CDR1 is SEHNR, CDR2 FQNEAQ, per germline (reference sequence). The V end was cut by 5 bases, the J end by 4 bases, with 11 bases between. The CDR3 loop spans 13 amino acids. CDR3 sequence: CASSEVRGETQYF. Here the CDR3 DNA reads TGTGCCAGCAGCGAGGTTAGGGGAGAGACCCAGTACTTC.

This clonotype has at least ten counts. V and J are TRBV6-1 and TRBJ2-5; D gene ambiguous. Between the trimmed V and J ends, which lost 7 bases and 2 bases, there was a span of 14 bases. The CDR3 spans 14 residues. Germline CDR1 is MNHNS and CDR2 is SASEGT. This CDR3 reads CASTPPHPQETQYF. The CDR3 nucleotides are TGTGCCAGCACGCCCCCGCACCCTCAAGAGACCCAGTACTTC.

Details on this clonotype: The junction differs from germline at one of its ends, possibly a read error. CDR3 in amino acids: CASGLVGQRGHKQYF. The CDR3 DNA is TGTGCCAGCGGCTTAGTGGGCCAGCGGGGCCACAAGCAGTACTTC. The chain links TRBV7-8 to TRBJ2-7; 7 bases match TRBD2. CDR3 size: 15 residues. From germline, CDR1 is SGHVS and CDR2 FQNEAQ.

As concerns this clonotype: Mismatch with germline at one junction end may stem from a read error. V and J are TRBV11-2 and TRBJ2-1; D not certain. Germline V gene sequence: CDR1 SGHAT, CDR2 FQNNGV. The CDR3 is 16 residues long. CDR3 nucleotide sequence: TGTGCCGGCAGCTTGGATGTCGGAGTAGCCATGGGTGAGCAGTTCTTC. Translated, it gives CAGSLDVGVAMGEQFF.

Regarding this clonotype: The CDR3 end shows no conserved phenylalanine or tryptophan, and so a read error is likely. This chain uses TRBV28 with TRBJ2-7; 8 bases match TRBD1. V was pared by 6 bases and J by 0 bases, with 10 bases of the junction left unmatched. Germline assignment: CDR1 MDHEN and CDR2 SYDVKM. CDR3 length: 16 amino acids. CDR3 sequence reads: CASRQTRGPTSYEQYY. The CDR3 nucleotides read TGTGCCAGCAGACAGACCAGGGGGCCCACCTCCTACGAGCAGTACTAC.

This clonotype was detected many times. Germline is not matched at one junction end, which may reflect a read error. The V gene is TRBV9, the J gene TRBJ2-7; D may be TRBD1 or TRBD2 (5 bases each). CDR3 size: 12 residues. Germline assignment: CDR1 SGDLS and CDR2 YYNGEE. CDR3: CASGVGDREQYF. In DNA, the CDR3 is TGTGCCAGCGGCGTAGGGGACCGCGAGCAGTACTTC.